Listed below are T cell receptor beta chains from one sample, sequenced in a study of Graves' ophthalmopathy and Graves' hyperthyroidism. Via MiXCR, TCRdb re-called the multiplex PCR reads, giving one row per CDR3 protein. The sample has some 350,000 distinct CDR3 sequences, approximately 18% seen once; the top ten hold 2% to 3%. Source material: peripheral blood. Receptors were obtained from an adult woman with stable Graves' hyperthyroidism. CDR3s include the opening cysteine and the closing phenylalanine or tryptophan. Each record gives: V gene, J gene, D gene, clone size, CDR3 protein, CDR3 DNA. A D gene is named only where the DNA matches it firmly. Not every row has a clone size; where given, it reads once, few, many or a size class.

V: TRBV14
J: TRBJ2-7
D: TRBD1
size: .
CDR3: CASSQGTGFEQYF
DNA: TGTGCCAGCAGCCAAGGGACAGGGTTTGAGCAGTACTTC

V: TRBV6-1
J: TRBJ2-7
D: TRBD2
size: many
CDR3: CASSPRRQTSEFHEQYF
DNA: TGTGCCAGCAGCCCCCGCCGGCAGACTAGCGAGTTCCACGAGCAGTACTTC

V: TRBV20-1
J: TRBJ1-5
D: TRBD1
size: .
CDR3: CSARGEQGISNQPQHF
DNA: TGCAGTGCTAGGGGGGAACAGGGGATCAGCAATCAGCCCCAGCATTTT

V: TRBV5-1
J: TRBJ2-2
D: .
size: many
CDR3: CASSPQGPGELFF
DNA: TGCGCCAGCTCACCTCAGGGGCCCGGGGAGCTGTTTTTT

V: TRBV6-2/TRBV6-3
J: TRBJ2-2
D: .
size: .
CDR3: CASQSTGLGELFF
DNA: TGTGCCAGCCAATCGACAGGACTCGGGGAGCTGTTTTTT

V: TRBV6-1
J: TRBJ2-5
D: TRBD2
size: many
CDR3: CASSEDSGGAKTQYF
DNA: TGTGCCAGCAGTGAAGATAGCGGGGGGGCCAAGACCCAGTACTTC

V: TRBV6-1
J: TRBJ2-7
D: .
size: many
CDR3: CATHPGKGNFNYEQYF
DNA: TGTGCCACCCACCCCGGGAAGGGAAACTTTAACTACGAGCAGTACTTC

V: TRBV6-1
J: TRBJ1-2
D: .
size: .
CDR3: CASRMTGVYGYTF
DNA: TGTGCCAGCAGGATGACAGGCGTCTATGGCTACACCTTC

V: TRBV19
J: TRBJ2-7
D: .
size: many
CDR3: CASSMQGSYEQYF
DNA: TGTGCCAGTAGTATGCAGGGAAGCTACGAGCAGTACTTC

V: TRBV12-3/TRBV12-4
J: TRBJ2-4
D: .
size: .
CDR3: CASRGRQKNIQYF
DNA: TGTGCCAGTAGGGGGAGACAAAAAAACATTCAGTACTTC

V: TRBV29-1
J: TRBJ2-7
D: .
size: many
CDR3: CSVKGVLRDEQYF
DNA: TGCAGCGTTAAGGGAGTGCTAAGGGACGAGCAGTACTTC

V: TRBV15
J: TRBJ2-7
D: .
size: .
CDR3: CATSRDFGDEQYF
DNA: TGTGCCACCAGCAGAGATTTCGGAGACGAGCAGTACTTC

V: TRBV6-1
J: TRBJ1-2
D: .
size: .
CDR3: CASRPNRGSYGYTF
DNA: TGTGCCAGCAGGCCGAATCGGGGAAGCTATGGCTACACCTTC

V: TRBV19
J: TRBJ1-1
D: .
size: many
CDR3: CASSIDLAGSNTEAFF
DNA: TGTGCCAGTAGTATAGATCTGGCAGGGTCGAACACTGAAGCTTTCTTT

V: TRBV24-1
J: TRBJ1-1
D: .
size: many
CDR3: CATSDPFSGTEAFF
DNA: TGTGCCACCAGTGACCCTTTCTCGGGCACTGAAGCTTTCTTT

V: TRBV3-1
J: TRBJ1-1
D: .
size: .
CDR3: CASSPQDGAHTEAFF
DNA: TGTGCCAGCAGCCCCCAGGACGGAGCCCACACTGAAGCTTTCTTT

V: TRBV3-1
J: TRBJ2-7
D: .
size: .
CDR3: CASSDPPGPGYEQYF
DNA: TGTGCCAGCAGCGACCCCCCGGGTCCTGGGTACGAGCAGTACTTC

V: TRBV12-3/TRBV12-4
J: TRBJ2-7
D: .
size: .
CDR3: CASSRGPGGYEQYF
DNA: TGTGCCAGCAGTCGAGGGCCTGGGGGCTACGAGCAGTACTTC

V: TRBV6-1
J: TRBJ1-2
D: .
size: many
CDR3: CASSESRGYGYTF
DNA: TGTGCCAGCAGTGAGAGCAGGGGCTATGGCTACACCTTC

V: TRBV7-2
J: TRBJ1-2
D: .
size: many
CDR3: CASSRSGQTNYGYTF
DNA: TGTGCCAGCAGCCGGTCGGGACAAACGAACTATGGCTACACCTTC

V: TRBV28
J: TRBJ2-7
D: .
size: .
CDR3: CASSFPRGRGKFIYEQYF
DNA: TGTGCCAGCAGTTTCCCACGGGGGCGCGGCAAATTCATCTACGAGCAGTACTTC

V: TRBV29-1
J: TRBJ2-4
D: .
size: many
CDR3: CSGTGGKNIQYF
DNA: TGCAGCGGTACAGGCGGGAAAAACATTCAGTACTTC

V: TRBV27
J: TRBJ2-5
D: TRBD2
size: many
CDR3: CASSLSRGAGTQYF
DNA: TGTGCCAGCAGTTTATCGCGGGGGGCAGGGACCCAGTACTTC

V: TRBV12-5
J: TRBJ2-2
D: .
size: many
CDR3: CASGTRENTGELFF
DNA: TGTGCTAGTGGCACACGTGAGAACACCGGGGAGCTGTTTTTT

V: TRBV28
J: TRBJ2-5
D: .
size: many
CDR3: CASSPPPGGQETQYF
DNA: TGTGCCAGCAGTCCCCCCCCCGGGGGCCAAGAGACCCAGTACTTC

V: TRBV6-2/TRBV6-3
J: TRBJ2-3
D: .
size: many
CDR3: CASSIDRLVVTDFTQYF
DNA: TGTGCCAGCAGTATCGACCGACTAGTCGTAACGGATTTTACGCAGTATTTT

V: TRBV6-1
J: TRBJ1-1
D: .
size: .
CDR3: CASTALANTEAFF
DNA: TGTGCCAGCACCGCCCTAGCCAACACTGAAGCTTTCTTT

V: TRBV29-1
J: TRBJ1-1
D: TRBD1
size: many
CDR3: CSVGQGEAFF
DNA: TGCAGCGTCGGACAGGGCGAGGCTTTCTTT

V: TRBV9
J: TRBJ2-3
D: .
size: once
CDR3: CASSVFRERGTDTQYF
DNA: TGTGCCAGCAGCGTTTTCCGGGAAAGAGGCACAGATACGCAGTATTTT

V: TRBV2
J: TRBJ2-5
D: TRBD2
size: many
CDR3: CASSEGSSGVQETQYF
DNA: TGTGCCAGCAGTGAAGGCTCTAGCGGAGTTCAAGAGACCCAGTACTTC

V: TRBV15
J: TRBJ1-2
D: .
size: many
CDR3: CATSTRDDYGYTF
DNA: TGTGCCACCAGCACCCGGGACGACTATGGCTACACCTTC

V: TRBV7-3
J: TRBJ2-2
D: .
size: many
CDR3: CASSLNVMVNTGELFF
DNA: TGTGCCAGCAGCTTAAACGTTATGGTTAACACCGGGGAGCTGTTTTTT

V: TRBV7-2
J: TRBJ2-7
D: .
size: many
CDR3: CASSLGSVHYEQYF
DNA: TGTGCCAGCAGCTTAGGTTCGGTACACTACGAGCAGTACTTC

V: TRBV11-1
J: TRBJ1-3
D: TRBD1
size: few
CDR3: CASSLVPTGDGNTIYF
DNA: TGTGCCAGCAGCTTAGTCCCGACAGGGGATGGAAACACCATATATTTT

V: TRBV27
J: TRBJ1-6
D: .
size: few
CDR3: CASSFGQENSPLHF
DNA: TGTGCCAGCAGTTTCGGGCAGGAGAATTCACCCCTCCACTTT

V: TRBV6-4
J: TRBJ2-7
D: .
size: many
CDR3: CANPREVALAGQLYYEQYF
DNA: TGTGCCAACCCGAGAGAGGTAGCTTTGGCGGGGCAACTTTACTACGAGCAGTACTTC

V: TRBV11-1
J: TRBJ1-5
D: TRBD1
size: many
CDR3: CASSCYRDRENQPQHF
DNA: TGTGCCAGCAGCTGTTACCGGGACAGGGAAAATCAGCCCCAGCATTTT

V: TRBV20-1
J: TRBJ2-7
D: .
size: many
CDR3: CSAPISYEQYF
DNA: TGCAGTGCTCCTATAAGCTACGAGCAGTACTTC

V: TRBV28
J: TRBJ1-1
D: .
size: once
CDR3: CASSPVLPLIEAFF
DNA: TGTGCCAGCAGTCCCGTCTTGCCTTTGATTGAAGCTTTCTTT

V: TRBV10-3
J: TRBJ2-2
D: TRBD1
size: many
CDR3: CAIRDDRGRTGELFF
DNA: TGTGCCATCAGGGACGACAGGGGACGGACCGGGGAGCTGTTTTTT

V: TRBV27
J: TRBJ2-4
D: .
size: many
CDR3: CASSTGSAQNIQYF
DNA: TGTGCCAGCAGCACCGGTAGCGCCCAAAACATTCAGTACTTC

V: TRBV5-1
J: TRBJ1-2
D: .
size: many
CDR3: CASSLSGPMDGYTF
DNA: TGCGCCAGCAGCTTGAGTGGCCCTATGGATGGCTACACCTTC

V: TRBV6-1
J: TRBJ1-6
D: .
size: many
CDR3: CAITDRLNSPLHF
DNA: TGTGCCATCACAGACAGACTCAATTCACCCCTCCACTTT